This paragraph covers one TCR beta chain sequence. This clonotype was detected a few times. This receptor's antigen is unknown. One base away there is no much larger clone; base qualities are not given. Library preparation employed PCR. TCR sequencing of DNA from cultured CD4+ T cells used the Oncomine TCR Beta short-read assay at the Johns Hopkins FTIC core. Genomic DNA was extracted from the cultured CD4+ T cells with the QIAamp micro DNA kit. Oncomine TCR Beta libraries from cultured CD4+ T cells were pooled using unique dual indexes and sequenced on an Illumina iSeq 100. The original pipeline was this. Non-productive sequences were removed, and CDR3s not starting with C, not ending with F or W, or shorter than 7 amino acids were discarded. Antigen-specific clonotypes were identified with the MANAFEST web application by comparing peptide-stimulated wells with reference and other culture wells. An FDR below 0.05, an odds ratio above 5, and a productive frequency above 0.1% in at least two of three replicate wells were required for clones to be considered positive. A clonotype was classed as cross-reactive if the clonotype showed significant expansion both in SARS-CoV-2 spike wells and in at least one common cold coronavirus spike condition. Similarity between CDR3 sequences was evaluated in R version 3.6.1 using Levenshtein distances (stringdist) and unrooted phylogenetic trees (ape). TCRdb reprocessing: public reads trimmed at Q25 with fastp, clones called with MiXCR, in-frame beta chains kept. One record per CDR3 amino acid sequence lists the most common genes and DNA. The V and J calls follow TCRdb's processing rather than the paper's. The sample records about 16,000 distinct CDR3 sequences, about 45% of which are singletons. Under 8% of the sample is taken by the ten largest.

The label giving this sample's treatment or condition can be read as: roughly nine-day PBMC culture with coronavirus spike peptide pools or control peptides (ViraFEST assay). To expand antigen-specific T cells with peptide pools and then pick out the expanded clonotypes through TCR sequencing, the study relied on the ViraFEST assay. The positive SARS-CoV-2 PCR tests of the convalescent patients were dated from March to December 2020, before the Alpha, Beta and Delta variants emerged in the United States. Each well held 1.5 million to 2.5 million PBMCs cultured with around 10 ug/ml peptide pools in IMDM containing 5% human AB serum and 10 IU/ml IL-2. Half of the culture medium was replaced with fresh IL-2-containing medium on days 3 and 7. Once the cells had been in culture for about 10 days, the EasySep CD4+ T cell isolation kit was used to isolate CD4+ T cells by negative selection. Ficoll-Paque Plus gradient centrifugation was used to isolate PBMCs from whole blood, and the isolated PBMCs were then either used fresh or cryopreserved at -140C. In general, triplicate wells were set up for every culture condition.

This sample was included in a study of vaccination and CD4 T cells after COVID-19 (dated 2022 in TCRdb). Study-level background: Convalescent patients had a positive SARS-CoV-2 result on nasal swab PCR, and of these patients, several had mild disease and one had severe disease. Control cultures used a CEFX viral epitope pool as positive control, an HIV-1 Nef peptide pool as negative control, or no peptide. Two doses of either the Pfizer-BioNTech BNT162b2 vaccine (n=8) or the Moderna mRNA-1273 vaccine (n=2) were administered to participants. The convalescent cohort included six males and four females, with two Hispanic individuals, seven Caucasians, two Asians and one multiracial person. Culture stimuli were overlapping spike peptide pools from SARS-CoV-2 and from the common cold coronaviruses HCoV-NL63, HCoV-OC43 and HCoV-229E. In roughly eleven COVID-19 convalescent patients and a few infection-naive healthy vaccine recipients, the spike-specific CD4+ TCR repertoire before mRNA vaccination was compared with the repertoire after mRNA vaccination. Post-COVID blood samples were collected from convalescent patients a median of about 92 days after diagnosis, with a range of roughly 35 to 161 days. Post-vaccine blood samples were collected a median of about 72 days after the second vaccine dose, ranging from roughly 12 to 241 days.

Based on the germline V gene (reference sequence), the CDR1 and CDR2 sequences are MNHEY and SMNVEV. Spanning cysteine to phenylalanine, the CDR3 consists of 14 amino acids. Here the CDR3 DNA is all that survives: 42 bases in frame from base 1. V was cut back by 3 bases and J by 3 bases, leaving a gap of 9 bases between them. Study-wide findings and limitations: Although the median number of SARS-CoV-2-reactive clonotypes went up from more than 20 after infection to some 38 after vaccination, the increase was not significant. In convalescent patients, nearly all vaccine-specific clones (304 of 307) were found to be mono-reactive for SARS-CoV-2 spike rather than cross-reactive with common cold coronaviruses. Only a relatively small number of convalescent patients were included in the study, and early timepoints following natural infection were not analyzed. In convalescent patients, a median roughly 87% of post-vaccine SARS-CoV-2-reactive clones were detected only after vaccination, suggesting vaccine-specific priming.

Sequencing used CD4+ T cells from blood, cultured in vitro, obtained after SARS-CoV-2 vaccination. This receptor chain uses TRBV27 and TRBJ2-1; the D gene is perhaps TRBD2, on 7 matching bases. The source of this sequence is a human donor who had recovered from COVID-19. The CDR3 reads as follows: CASSLRGRYNEQFF. The nucleotide sequence is TGTGCCAGCAGTTTGCGGGGGCGCTACAATGAGCAGTTCTTC.